This T cell receptor beta chain originates from a study of chemoradiotherapy in HPV16-positive cancers. Looking at the study overall: Candidate HPV-specific clones and shared TCR motifs came from two HPV16-positive patients. General study findings and limits: HPV-responsive T-cell expansion during chemoradiotherapy was linked to improved recurrence-free survival in HPV16-positive patients. During treatment, candidate HPV-specific clones and E7-related motifs expanded in tumor.

Over chemoradiotherapy, repertoires were sampled more than once. The V gene end was trimmed by 4 bases and the J gene end by 3 bases; junction bases not matched to a gene: 3. The CDR3 contains 14 residues. The germline V gene has CDR1 SGHAT and CDR2 FQNNGV. Comment on this clone: Its specificity is unknown.

Profiled with immunoSEQ multiplex PCR; TCRdb holds only in-frame clones, not every one. The sample has 36,000 or so clones; about four fifths are singletons. The TCR comes from a human donor with HPV-associated anogenital cancer. The sample was blood, taken from a patient who underwent chemoradiotherapy. The chain employs TRBV11-2 and TRBJ1-1, with TRBD1 matching 9 bases. The CDR3 sequence: CASSSTGGYTEAFF. The DNA for the CDR3 is TGTGCCAGCAGCTCGACAGGGGGTTACACTGAAGCTTTCTTT.